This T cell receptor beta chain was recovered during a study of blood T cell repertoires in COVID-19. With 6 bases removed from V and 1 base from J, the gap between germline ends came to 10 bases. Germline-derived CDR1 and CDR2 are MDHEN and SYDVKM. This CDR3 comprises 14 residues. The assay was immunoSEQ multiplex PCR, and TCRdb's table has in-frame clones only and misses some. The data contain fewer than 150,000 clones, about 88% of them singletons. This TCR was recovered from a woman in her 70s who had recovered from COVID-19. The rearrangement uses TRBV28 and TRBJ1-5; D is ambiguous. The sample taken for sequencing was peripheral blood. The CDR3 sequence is CASRRVESNQPQHF. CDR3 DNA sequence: TGTGCCAGCAGGAGGGTTGAGAGCAATCAGCCCCAGCATTTT.